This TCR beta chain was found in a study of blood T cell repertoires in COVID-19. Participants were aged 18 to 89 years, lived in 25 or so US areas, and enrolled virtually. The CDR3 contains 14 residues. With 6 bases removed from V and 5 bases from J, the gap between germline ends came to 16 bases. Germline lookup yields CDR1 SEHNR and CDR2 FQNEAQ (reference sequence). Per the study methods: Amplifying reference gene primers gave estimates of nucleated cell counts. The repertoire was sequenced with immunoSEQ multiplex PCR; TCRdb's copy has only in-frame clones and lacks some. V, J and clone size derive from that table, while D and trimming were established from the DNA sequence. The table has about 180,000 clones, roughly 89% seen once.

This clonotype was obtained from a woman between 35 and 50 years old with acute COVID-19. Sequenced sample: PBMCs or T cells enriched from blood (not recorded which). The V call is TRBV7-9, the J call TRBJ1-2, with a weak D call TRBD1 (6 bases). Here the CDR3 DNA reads TGTGCCAGCAGTCCAAGGGGGATGGGGTATGGCTACACCTTC. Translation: CASSPRGMGYGYTF.